These 17 T cell receptor beta chains came from one sample sequenced in a study of a mutant IDH1 vaccine in newly diagnosed glioma (dated by TCRdb to the early 2020s). The time point tag for this specimen amounts to: week 23, last vaccination. A 20-mer mutant IDH1 peptide at 300 micrograms in Montanide made up each vaccine dose, which was injected subcutaneously together with topical imiquimod. No antigen is known for these receptors. Library creation used the immunoSEQ multiplex PCR assay. Imported from immuneACCESS, the table was reduced by TCRdb to in-frame sequences with V and J called. These copies leave out some clones; in studies compared against another copy, an unresolved V gene accounts for under half, and the cause of the remainder is not known. This sample has some 38,000 clones in its table, and approximately 80% of those were observed once. Clones ranked in the top ten supply over 4.5% of the sample.

Here the sequenced sample was PBMCs, taken from a glioma patient whose treatment included an IDH1 peptide vaccine. The receptors shown here come from a man aged 40-55 years with glioma.

V is TRBV5-6 and J is TRBJ2-2; no clear D. Germline CDR1 and CDR2: SGHDT and YYEEEE. V dropped 3 bases and J dropped 1 base, with 7 bases sitting between them. This CDR3 region has 14 residues. The CDR3 here is CASSSLRNTGELFF. DNA of the CDR3: TGTGCCAGCAGCTCTCTGAGGAACACCGGGGAGCTGTTTTTT.

This clone rates as medium-sized. The V and J genes are TRBV11-2 and TRBJ2-7; the D call may be TRBD1 or TRBD2 (6 bases each). Trimming took 5 bases from V and 0 from J, leaving 14 bases between them. This CDR3 contains 15 residues. Germline loops: CDR1 SGHAT, CDR2 FQNNGV. This CDR3 is CASSPGAGTSYEQYF. The CDR3 DNA is TGTGCCAGCAGCCCAGGGGCGGGAACCTCCTACGAGCAGTACTTC.

V and J are TRBV19 and TRBJ2-1; 9 nucleotides line up with TRBD1. The V gene's germline CDR1 is LNHDA and CDR2 SQIVND (reference sequence). The CDR3 has 16 amino acids. V was pared by 3 bases and J by 0 bases, with 3 bases of the junction left unmatched. This CDR3 reads CASSIGQGHSYNEQFF. Here the CDR3 DNA reads TGTGCCAGTAGTATCGGACAGGGGCACTCCTACAATGAGCAGTTCTTC. The full variable domain, rest sourced from reference TRBV19 and TRBJ2-1, is DGGITQSPKYLFRKEGQNVTLSCEQNLNHDAMYWYRQDPGQGLRLIYYSQIVNDFQKGDIAEGYSVSREKKESFPLTVTSAQKNPTAFYLCASSIGQGHSYNEQFFGPGTRLTVL.

The V gene is TRBV19, the J gene TRBJ2-1, with 8 positions matching TRBD2. The V gene's germline CDR1 is LNHDA and CDR2 SQIVND (reference sequence). V dropped 1 base and J dropped 4; count of bases not matched to a gene: 9. This CDR3 is 17 amino acids long. CDR3 sequence (DNA): TGTGCCAGTAGTATAGCTGCGGGGGGCCCAACATACAATGAGCAGTTCTTC. This gives the protein CASSIAAGGPTYNEQFF.

This clone showed up just once. The CDR3 DNA follows: TGTGCCAGCAGTGACGCCGGGACAGGGGCTTCACCCCTCCACTTT. Its translation: CASSDAGTGASPLHF. The chain uses TRBV6-4 and TRBJ1-6; 10 positions agree with TRBD1. This CDR3 comprises 15 residues. The trim removed 2 bases at V and 9 bases at J, leaving 4 bases unmatched. Germline values: CDR1 MRHNA, CDR2 SNTAGT.

In this sample, this clone turned up once. The rearrangement uses TRBV28 and TRBJ2-7, with TRBD1 identical over 9 bases. Trimming removed 3 bases from V and 7 bases from J; junction bases left unmatched: 13. The germline V gene has CDR1 MDHEN and CDR2 SYDVKM. This CDR3 has 16 amino acids. The CDR3 nucleotides read TGTGCCAGCAGTTTTATAACAGGGGGCGCCACGGCTGAGCAGTACTTC. The encoded protein is CASSFITGGATAEQYF.

V usage is TRBV7-6 and J usage is TRBJ2-3; 9 bases match TRBD2. This CDR3 spans 15 amino acids. The germline CDR1 and CDR2 sequences are SGHVS and FNYEAQ. With V trimmed by 1 base and J by 1 base, 0 bases remained unmatched. The CDR3 DNA is TGTGCCAGCAGCTTAGGGACTAGCGGCACAGATACGCAGTATTTT. Its protein product is CASSLGTSGTDTQYF.

The chain joins TRBV19 to TRBJ2-7, with TRBD2 matching over 7 bases. Germline V gene data show CDR1 as LNHDA and CDR2 as SQIVND (reference sequence). V lost 6 bases, J lost 0 bases, and 5 bases stayed unmatched. The CDR3 totals 14 residues. CDR3 residues: CASSRDYASYEQYF. CDR3 nucleotide sequence: TGTGCCAGTAGCCGGGACTACGCCTCCTACGAGCAGTACTTC.

This chain uses TRBV4-2 with TRBJ2-1; 10 nucleotides match TRBD2. CDR3 length equals 16 residues. CDR1 is LGHNA and CDR2 is YNFKEQ in the germline V gene. V dropped 3 bases and J dropped 2; count of bases not matched to a gene: 4. DNA of the CDR3: TGTGCCAGCAGCCAGACTCTAGCGGGGGCCTACAATGAGCAGTTCTTC. Its translation is CASSQTLAGAYNEQFF.

This chain connects TRBV5-1 to TRBJ1-4, with a tentative D call TRBD1 (5 bases). This CDR3 spans 15 amino acids. Germline CDR1 is SGHRS and CDR2 is YFSETQ. The V and J ends lost 0 bases and 8 bases respectively, with 14 bases between them. In nucleotides, the CDR3 is TGCGCCAGCAGCTTGGGTGGCAGGGTAAACGAAAAACTGTTTTTT. Protein: CASSLGGRVNEKLFF.

The chain combines TRBV7-9 with TRBJ2-7, with 13 bases identical to TRBD2. The germline gives CDR1 SEHNR, CDR2 FQNEAQ (reference sequence). V gave up 7 bases and J gave up 4 bases; unmatched junction bases: 10. The CDR3 consists of 16 residues. The CDR3 protein is CASTPGLAGRSYEQYF. DNA of the CDR3: TGTGCCAGCACACCGGGACTAGCGGGGCGAAGTTACGAGCAGTACTTC. Drawing the rest from reference TRBV7-9 and TRBJ2-7, the complete variable domain is DTGVSQNPRHKITKRGQNVTFRCDPISEHNRLYWYRQTLGQGPEFLTYFQNEAQLEKSRLLSDRFSAERPKGSFSTLEIQRTEQGDSAMYLCASTPGLAGRSYEQYFGPGTRLTVT.

This chain uses TRBV28 with TRBJ2-7, with D maybe TRBD2 (5 bases). Germline lookup yields CDR1 MDHEN and CDR2 SYDVKM. The V and J ends lost 3 bases and 7 bases respectively, with 16 bases between them. The CDR3 is 14 amino acids. For the CDR3, the DNA is TGTGCCAGCAGTTTCGGCCAGTTGGGCGGGGAGCAGTACTTC. Amino acids: CASSFGQLGGEQYF. Complete variable domain (other parts from reference TRBV28 and TRBJ2-7): DVKVTQSSRYLVKRTGEKVFLECVQDMDHENMFWYRQDPGLGLRLIYFSYDVKMKEKGDIPEGYSVSREKKERFSLILESASTNQTSMYLCASSFGQLGGEQYFGPGTRLTVT.

The V gene is TRBV7-2, the J gene TRBJ1-5, with D possibly TRBD1 on 6 matching bases. Germline loops: CDR1 SGHTA, CDR2 FQGNSA. CDR3 length: 15 amino acids. The V end lost 1 base, the J end lost 4 bases, and 11 bases lay between the germline ends. In DNA form, the CDR3 reads TGTGCCAGCAGCTTAGAAGGCAGGGGAAATCAGCCCCAGCATTTT. The encoded protein is CASSLEGRGNQPQHF.

The chain employs TRBV28 and TRBJ1-1; D might be TRBD1 (5 bases). The germline CDR1 and CDR2 sequences are MDHEN and SYDVKM. V dropped 5 bases and J dropped 6 bases, with 16 bases sitting between them. This CDR3 has 14 residues. CDR3 bases: TGTGCCAGCAGTACCCCCGGGGGGTACGCTGAAGCTTTCTTT. This translates into CASSTPGGYAEAFF.

The rearrangement uses TRBV5-4 and TRBJ2-1, with 12 bases lining up with TRBD2. Germline lookup yields CDR1 SGHNT and CDR2 YYREEE (reference sequence). The CDR3 spans 15 residues. V shed 2 bases, J shed 7 bases, and the junction held 4 bases outside the gene matches. The CDR3 DNA is TGTGCCAGCAGCTTAGTAGGGACTAGCGGGAATGAGCAGTTCTTC. This gives the protein CASSLVGTSGNEQFF.

CDR3 bases: TGTGCCAGCAGCCTACTCCTAGCGGGAGATGGGGTAGGCAATGAGCAGTTCTTC. Translation: CASSLLLAGDGVGNEQFF. V is TRBV7-6 and J is TRBJ2-1; 10 positions match TRBD2. CDR1 is SGHVS and CDR2 is FNYEAQ in the germline V gene. V lost 5 bases and J lost 6; bases outside the gene matches: 16. The CDR3 consists of 18 residues.

In its sample, this clone was seen once. The CDR3 DNA reads as TGTGCCAGCTCACCCCGGGTGCCGGAGGAGACCGGGGAGCTGTTTTTT. It translates to CASSPRVPEETGELFF. The gene calls are TRBV18 and TRBJ2-2; possible D gene TRBD2, 5 bases. The CDR3 consists of 16 residues. Trimming took off 3 bases at V and 5 bases at J, with 16 bases between the two ends. Germline assignment: CDR1 KGHSH and CDR2 LQKENI.